The T cell receptor (beta chain) described here comes from a study of blood T cell repertoires in COVID-19. The V end was cut by 2 bases, the J end by 0 bases, with 19 bases between. CDR3 length: 18 residues. CDR1 and CDR2 from the germline V gene are SEHNR and FQNEAQ (reference sequence). Sequencing was performed with immunoSEQ multiplex PCR; in TCRdb, only in-frame clones are kept and a portion is missing. This table holds some 130,000 clones, roughly 80% found once. The chain is built from TRBV7-9 and TRBJ1-1; a possible D gene is TRBD1 (5 bases). What was sequenced was peripheral blood. The TCR sequence derives from a man aged 60 to 75 who had recovered from COVID-19. The CDR3 DNA follows: TGTGCCAGCAGCTTAAGATGGTCAGGGCCAGAGATGAACACTGAAGCTTTCTTT. Residues: CASSLRWSGPEMNTEAFF.